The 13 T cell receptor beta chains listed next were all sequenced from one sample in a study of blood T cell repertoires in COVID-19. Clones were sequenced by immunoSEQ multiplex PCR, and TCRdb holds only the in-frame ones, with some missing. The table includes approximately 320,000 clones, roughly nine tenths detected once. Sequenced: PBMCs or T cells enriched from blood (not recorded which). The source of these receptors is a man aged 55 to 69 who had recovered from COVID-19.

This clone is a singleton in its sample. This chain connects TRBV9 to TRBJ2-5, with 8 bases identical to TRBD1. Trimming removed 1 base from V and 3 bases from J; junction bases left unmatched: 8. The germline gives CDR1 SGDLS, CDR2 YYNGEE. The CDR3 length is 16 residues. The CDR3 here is CASSVSRTGFEETQYF. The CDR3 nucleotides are TGTGCCAGCAGCGTATCGCGGACAGGGTTTGAAGAGACCCAGTACTTC.

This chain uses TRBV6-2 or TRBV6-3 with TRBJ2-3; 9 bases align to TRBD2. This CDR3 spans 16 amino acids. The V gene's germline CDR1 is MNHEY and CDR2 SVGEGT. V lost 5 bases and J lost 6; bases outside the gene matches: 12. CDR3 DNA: TGTGCCAGCAGTCTACCAACGACTAGCGGCAGGGATACGCAGTATTTT. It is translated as CASSLPTTSGRDTQYF.

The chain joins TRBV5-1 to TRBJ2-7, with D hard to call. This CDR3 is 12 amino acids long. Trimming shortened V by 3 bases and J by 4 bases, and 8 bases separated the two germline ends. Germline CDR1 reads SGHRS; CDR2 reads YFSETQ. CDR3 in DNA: TGCGCCAGCAGCTACAACTATTACGAGCAGTACTTC. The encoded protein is CASSYNYYEQYF. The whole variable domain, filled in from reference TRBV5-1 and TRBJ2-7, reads KAGVTQTPRYLIKTRGQQVTLSCSPISGHRSVSWYQQTPGQGLQFLFEYFSETQRNKGNFPGRFSGRQFSNSRSEMNVSTLELGDSALYLCASSYNYYEQYFGPGTRLTVT.

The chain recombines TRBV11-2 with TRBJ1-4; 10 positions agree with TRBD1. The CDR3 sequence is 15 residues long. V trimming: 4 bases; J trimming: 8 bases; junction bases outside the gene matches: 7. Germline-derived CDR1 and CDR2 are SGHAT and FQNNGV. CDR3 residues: CASSWDRGHLEKLFF. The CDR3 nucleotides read TGTGCCAGCAGCTGGGACAGGGGACATCTGGAAAAACTGTTTTTT.

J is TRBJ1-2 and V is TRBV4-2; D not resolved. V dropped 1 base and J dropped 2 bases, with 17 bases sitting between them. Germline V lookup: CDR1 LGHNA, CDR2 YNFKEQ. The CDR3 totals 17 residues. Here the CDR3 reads CASSQVPLQTENYGYTF. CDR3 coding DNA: TGTGCCAGCAGCCAAGTACCCCTTCAGACGGAGAACTATGGCTACACCTTC.

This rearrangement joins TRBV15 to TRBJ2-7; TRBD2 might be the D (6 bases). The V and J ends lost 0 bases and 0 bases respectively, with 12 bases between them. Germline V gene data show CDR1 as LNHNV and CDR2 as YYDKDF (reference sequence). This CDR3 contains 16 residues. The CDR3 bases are TGTGCCACCAGCAGAGAGTGGGGACTTATCTCCTACGAGCAGTACTTC. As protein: CATSREWGLISYEQYF.

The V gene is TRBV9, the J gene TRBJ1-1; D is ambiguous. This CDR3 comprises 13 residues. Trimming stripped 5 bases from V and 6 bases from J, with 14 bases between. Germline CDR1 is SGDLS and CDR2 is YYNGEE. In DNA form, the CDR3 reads TGTGCCAGCAGTTTCGTCGGAGGAGCTGAAGCTTTCTTT. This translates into CASSFVGGAEAFF.

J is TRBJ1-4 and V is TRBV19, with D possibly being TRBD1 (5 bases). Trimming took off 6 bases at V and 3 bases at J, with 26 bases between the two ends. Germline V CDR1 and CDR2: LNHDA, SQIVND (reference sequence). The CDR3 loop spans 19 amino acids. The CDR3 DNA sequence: TGTGCCAGTAGGGTGACTGGACACGGAGCGGGGTTGTCTAATGAAAAACTGTTTTTT. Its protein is CASRVTGHGAGLSNEKLFF.

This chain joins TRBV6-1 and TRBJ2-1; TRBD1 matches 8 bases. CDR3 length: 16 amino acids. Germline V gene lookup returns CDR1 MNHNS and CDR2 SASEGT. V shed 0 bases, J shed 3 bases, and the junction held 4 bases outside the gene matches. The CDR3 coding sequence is TGTGCCAGCAGTGAAGCTCGACAGGGGCTCTACAATGAGCAGTTCTTC. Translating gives CASSEARQGLYNEQFF.

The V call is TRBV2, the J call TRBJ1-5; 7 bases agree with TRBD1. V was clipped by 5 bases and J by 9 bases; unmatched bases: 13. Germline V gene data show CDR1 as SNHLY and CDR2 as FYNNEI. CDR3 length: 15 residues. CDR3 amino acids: CASSRTGAVSVPQHF. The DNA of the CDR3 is TGTGCCAGCAGTCGAACAGGGGCCGTTTCAGTGCCCCAGCATTTT.

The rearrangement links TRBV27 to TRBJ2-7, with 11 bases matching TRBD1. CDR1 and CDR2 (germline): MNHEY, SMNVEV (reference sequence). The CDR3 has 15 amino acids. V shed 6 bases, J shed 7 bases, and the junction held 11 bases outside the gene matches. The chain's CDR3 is CASRRIGQGAREQYF. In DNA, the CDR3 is TGTGCCAGCAGGCGAATCGGACAGGGGGCGCGTGAGCAGTACTTC.

CDR3 DNA: TGTGCCAGCAGTGAACAACAGAATCAGCCCCAGCATTTT. It yields the protein CASSEQQNQPQHF. The genes are TRBV2 and TRBJ1-5, with D unclear. V was clipped by 2 bases and J by 4 bases, with 6 bases between them. The germline CDR1 and CDR2 sequences are SNHLY and FYNNEI. This CDR3 has 13 amino acids.

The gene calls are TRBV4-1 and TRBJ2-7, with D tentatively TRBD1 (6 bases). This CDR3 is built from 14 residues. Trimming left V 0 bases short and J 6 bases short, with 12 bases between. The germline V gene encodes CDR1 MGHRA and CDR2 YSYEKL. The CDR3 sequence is CASSQDQGIGEQYF. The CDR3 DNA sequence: TGCGCCAGCAGCCAAGACCAGGGGATCGGCGAGCAGTACTTC.